The rows below give T cell receptor beta chains drawn from one sample of a study of T cells in Graves' hyperthyroidism and ophthalmopathy. TCRdb reprocessed the multiplex PCR reads with MiXCR, giving one entry per CDR3 protein. The sample has under 350,000 distinct CDR3 sequences, 15% to 20% seen once; the top ten hold approximately 57%. Sequenced material: blood. Receptors were obtained from a woman aged 55-75 years with Graves' ophthalmopathy. CDR3s include the opening cysteine and the closing phenylalanine or tryptophan. D genes are given only for firm matches. The size of a clone is reported for some rows only, either as once, few or many, or as a class for expanded clones.

j_call d_call clone_size v_call cdr3_nt cdr3_aa
TRBJ2-5 NA few TRBV5-1 TGCGCCAGCAGCTTGGCCGGAGCCTACCAGTACTTC CASSLAGAYQYF
TRBJ1-2 NA NA TRBV6-1 TGTGCCAGCGGTGAAGTGACGATAAACGGCTACACCTTC CASGEVTINGYTF
TRBJ2-2 NA NA TRBV20-1 TGCAGTGCTAGATGGTCCGGAAACACCGGGGAGCTGTTTTTT CSARWSGNTGELFF
TRBJ2-3 NA many TRBV11-1 TGTGCCAGCAGCTTAGCGCTGGATACGCAGTATTTT CASSLALDTQYF
TRBJ2-3 NA many TRBV11-2 TGTGCCAGCAGCCCGTACGGGGAGGGGGCAGATACGCAGTATTTT CASSPYGEGADTQYF
TRBJ1-1 NA few TRBV19 TGTGCCAGCCATCCTTACCCCATGCCGGGGACTGAAGCTTTCTTT CASHPYPMPGTEAFF
TRBJ2-7 TRBD2 NA TRBV7-9 TGTGCCAGCAGCTTATCGGGGGGAGGGTCCCACGAGCAGTACTTC CASSLSGGGSHEQYF
TRBJ2-2 TRBD2 few TRBV18 TGTGCCAGCTCACCATCGGGGGGACGGACCGGGGAGCTGTTTTTT CASSPSGGRTGELFF
TRBJ2-7 NA many TRBV18 TGTGCCAGCTCACCGCCGGTTCCGGGAAGCTCCTACGAGCAGTACTTC CASSPPVPGSSYEQYF
TRBJ2-7 TRBD1 few TRBV14 TGTGCCAGCAGCCATTACGGAGGACAGGGGGCCTACGAGCAGTACTTC CASSHYGGQGAYEQYF
TRBJ2-1 NA many TRBV4-2 TGTGCCAGCAGCCAAGAGTGGAGTACTGAGCAGTTCTTC CASSQEWSTEQFF
TRBJ2-3 NA few TRBV27 TGTGCCAGCAGTTTAAGGGGCAGGAGCACAGATACGCAGTATTTT CASSLRGRSTDTQYF
TRBJ1-1 NA many TRBV2 TGTGCCAGCAGTGAACAGGGACGGACTGAAGCTTTCTTT CASSEQGRTEAFF
TRBJ2-3 NA few TRBV7-8 TGTGCCAGCAGCATGAGTCGCACAGATACGCAGTATTTT CASSMSRTDTQYF
TRBJ2-1 NA NA TRBV15 TGTGCCACCAGCAACGGACTTCAGCAGTTCTTC CATSNGLQQFF
TRBJ1-1 NA NA TRBV7-2 TGTGCCAGCAGTGCCCCCGGACAGTCTGAAGCTTTCTTT CASSAPGQSEAFF
TRBJ1-2 NA once TRBV30 TGTGCCTGGAGTGTTGGGGGGAGTTATGGCTACACCTTC CAWSVGGSYGYTF
TRBJ2-5 TRBD1 many TRBV5-1 TGCGCCAGCAGGTCTCAGGGGGCCCAAGAGACCCAGTACTTC CASRSQGAQETQYF
TRBJ2-3 NA once TRBV6-2/TRBV6-3 TGTGCCAGCAGTTACTCGGGACGGCTAACTCGGGCAGATACGCAGTATTTT CASSYSGRLTRADTQYF
TRBJ1-1 NA many TRBV5-5 TGTGCCAGCAGCTTGATATCTTGGAACACTGAAGCTTTCTTT CASSLISWNTEAFF
TRBJ1-1 TRBD1 many TRBV5-1 TGCGCCAGCAGCCCTACCGTCACAGGGGGCACTGAAGCTTTCTTT CASSPTVTGGTEAFF
TRBJ1-2 TRBD1 many TRBV28 TGTGCCAGCAGGGTCGGAGGGGGCCGATATGGCTACACCTTC CASRVGGGRYGYTF
TRBJ2-7 NA many TRBV19 TGTGCCAGTAGACCAGGGATGTCCTACGAGCAGTACTTC CASRPGMSYEQYF
TRBJ1-5 NA NA TRBV19 TGTGCCAGTAGTATTATGACTTCTAACAGCCAGCCCCAGCATTTT CASSIMTSNSQPQHF
TRBJ2-2 TRBD2 few TRBV30 TGTGCCTGGAGTTTCGGGGGGGCGAACACCGGGGAGCTGTTTTTT CAWSFGGANTGELFF
TRBJ2-7 TRBD1 few TRBV3-1 TGTGCCAGCAGCCCCACTGACAGGGTCGAGAGCGAGCAGTACTTC CASSPTDRVESEQYF
TRBJ1-2 NA many TRBV28 TGTGCCAGCATCCCGTGGGGCCCGAACTATGGCTACACCTTC CASIPWGPNYGYTF
TRBJ1-2 NA many TRBV18 TGTGCCAGCTCACCACAAGGGGGTAATGGCTACACCTTC CASSPQGGNGYTF